Here is one T cell receptor (beta chain) with its context. No antigen is known for it. Researchers grouped second doses given at about 4 or about 12 weeks into one pool. This entry comes from a study of T cell responses to AZD1222 COVID-19 vaccine. Broader study findings: Among those given AZD1222, only 5 to 7 were seropositive at baseline. None of the repertoires were sampled until the peak T cell response had passed. There were mostly white British donors and more females than males, and clonal diversity was possibly underestimated.

Sequenced by immunoSEQ multiplex PCR; TCRdb stores in-frame clones only, minus some. The table includes about 180,000 clones, around 90% detected once. Material: peripheral blood, obtained 28 days after the second AZD1222 dose. This TCR was recovered from an adult who received the AZD1222 COVID-19 vaccine.

The CDR3 sequence is CASSPVAGGVDTQYF. The CDR3 nucleotides read TGTGCCAGCAGCCCGGTAGCGGGAGGGGTAGATACGCAGTATTTT. The V call is TRBV3-1 (or the pseudogene TRBV3-2), the J call TRBJ2-3; 11 bases map to TRBD2. From germline, CDR1 is LGHDT and CDR2 YNNKEL (reference sequence). V dropped 4 bases and J dropped 5; count of bases not matched to a gene: 5. The CDR3 runs 15 residues.